The sequence of this T cell receptor beta chain was determined in a study of shared clonotypes between healthy human individuals (dated by TCRdb to between 2020 and 2021). Regarding the study in general: The cohort comprised two women and three men aged 18 to 49 years. Libraries were prepared and TCR repertoires were sequenced by different laboratories using diverse techniques, in order to increase sequencing depth and limit assay-specific biases. To estimate repertoire size and how much clonotypes are shared between individuals, the study performed deep sequencing of blood TCR repertoires from 4 to 6 healthy adults. For each donor, CD4 naive and CD4 memory were each given three plates, CD8 naive was given two plates, and CD8 memory was given one plate. Each donor's leukapheresis produced roughly between roughly 0.85 and 10 billion PBMCs. Results and caveats for the whole study, not just this receptor: Compared with non-shared clonotypes, clonotypes shared by all four sorted-subset donors had higher generation probabilities. Incomplete sequencing was indicated by rarefaction of sorted-subset datasets, despite the large sequencing depth. Sampling was limited to blood, and TCR repertoires in tissue likely differ from TCR repertoires in blood. Based on pairwise subsampling, the degree of clonotype sharing among donors was expected to be affected by sequencing depth. Across four donors, about 5% of naive CD4, approximately 3.6% of naive CD8, approximately 2.5% of memory CD4, and 0.3% to 0.45% of memory CD8 clonotypes were shared. Because the study included only a small number of donors, the genetic and exposure-history diversity represented was limited. Naive subsets generally had larger estimated clonotype richness than memory subsets.

The donors were healthy, HIV-negative adults who had no recently reported acute infections or vaccinations. Every donor was a Caucasian adult living in Nashville, Tennessee, USA. CD4+ T cells were enriched by magnetic negative selection; naive cells were then positively selected on CD45RA, and the negative fraction formed the memory subset. Blood was collected by leukapheresis, and PBMCs were isolated by Ficoll-Histopaque density gradient centrifugation and then cryopreserved in liquid nitrogen vapor phase. Purity and quantity of every magnetically sorted T cell population were checked by analytical flow cytometry. Genomic DNA was isolated from every sorted fraction and measured by UV absorbance on a Nanodrop 2000c. V is shortened by 4 bases, J by 4 bases, and the region joining them spans 15 bases. The CDR3 holds 15 amino acids from the cysteine to the phenylalanine. The only DNA kept is the CDR3, 45 bases in frame from the first base. CDR1 and CDR2 were assigned from the germline V gene (reference sequence) as SGHNT and YYREEE.

Using the deep immunoSEQ assay, multiplex PCR amplified TCR CDR3 regions from genomic DNA. For each cell subset, the extracted genomic DNA was distributed evenly across all wells of several immunoSEQ 96-well plates, and each plate served as one replicate. For sorted subsets, each replicate PCR was loaded with about 200 ng genomic DNA, equivalent to approximately 33,000 T cell genomes. The purified libraries were quantified using a Qubit 3.0 fluorometer, sized with a Bioanalyzer 2100, and then quantified again using the KAPA Library Quantification kit. Every immunoSEQ 96-well plate was sequenced on a separate single-read 150-cycle Illumina NextSeq 550 flow cell. For the original study's pipeline: Because the immunoSEQ output included only junctional sequences and no quality scores, the filtering could not be the same as the filtering used for full-length reads. Sequences were annotated with PyIR, a Python wrapper for IgBLAST v1.9, and V/J genes and CDR3 were assigned using IMGT germline references. Reads were filtered out if the reads had weak V/J assignments (E-value above 1e-6), no CDR3, stop codons, out-of-frame junctions, or ambiguous translated residues. V3J clonotypes were defined as sequences sharing the same inferred V gene, J gene, and CDR3 amino acid sequence. To compute the percentage overlap between repertoires, the number of shared unique clonotypes was divided by the size of the smaller repertoire. RTK rarefaction, the Chao1 estimator, and Recon v2.1 estimates of unobserved clonotypes were used to assess repertoire richness. Generation probabilities were computed with OLGA for all TCRbeta clonotypes obtained by the gDNA method from several donors. TCRdb stores this immuneACCESS table with in-frame sequences only. Part of the clones is absent; in the studies checked, under half of the shortfall reflects unresolved V genes, and no reason is known for the rest. The D gene and trimming were derived from the DNA, and the V and J assignments and clone size from that table. The sample has 1,100,000 or so clones on record, 75% to 85% of them singletons. Together, the top ten hold roughly 0.56% of the sample.

This clone appeared many times. Its antigen is currently not known. Within one base of it there is no much larger clone, and no base qualities were kept. Specimen: memory CD4+ T cells from PBMCs. The sample's cell subset or site, from its label and the paper: CD45RA-negative fraction. The clonotype was recovered from a man between 18 and 35 years old in good health. Some clones in this sample may be carry-over from other donors' samples. The chain uses TRBV5-4 and TRBJ2-1; the D gene assignment is perhaps TRBD1 or TRBD2, with each matching 5 bases. The encoded CDR3 is CASSRGRGQYNEQFF. At the DNA level, the sequence is TGTGCCAGCAGCCGGGGAAGGGGCCAGTACAATGAGCAGTTCTTC.